This record concerns one T cell receptor beta chain sequence. Its antigen is still unknown. This sample is drawn from a study of long-term antiretroviral therapy in people with HIV. Overall study findings and caveats: Clonotypes expanded prior to ART showed repertoire dominance at all sampled time points. Older ART regimens were possibly in use when the blood was collected between about 2003 and 2018.

The assay used was immunoSEQ (version v3.0), run at survey level. The table came from immunoSEQ multiplex PCR; TCRdb's copy has only in-frame clones and leaves some out. The top ten hold roughly 15% of the sample, which has roughly 14,000 clones, about 91% seen once. Trimming took off 0 bases at V and 3 bases at J, with 11 bases between the two ends. The germline V gene has CDR1 LNHNV and CDR2 YYDKDF (reference sequence). The CDR3 sequence is 15 residues long. This receptor was taken from a woman aged 25 to 39 with HIV. The chain recombines TRBV15 with TRBJ1-2, with D unclear. Material: unsorted PBMCs, obtained more than 2.2 years before starting antiretroviral therapy. CDR3 region: CATSRDPTSDYGYTF. The CDR3 DNA sequence: TGTGCCACCAGCAGAGACCCCACAAGCGACTATGGCTACACCTTC.